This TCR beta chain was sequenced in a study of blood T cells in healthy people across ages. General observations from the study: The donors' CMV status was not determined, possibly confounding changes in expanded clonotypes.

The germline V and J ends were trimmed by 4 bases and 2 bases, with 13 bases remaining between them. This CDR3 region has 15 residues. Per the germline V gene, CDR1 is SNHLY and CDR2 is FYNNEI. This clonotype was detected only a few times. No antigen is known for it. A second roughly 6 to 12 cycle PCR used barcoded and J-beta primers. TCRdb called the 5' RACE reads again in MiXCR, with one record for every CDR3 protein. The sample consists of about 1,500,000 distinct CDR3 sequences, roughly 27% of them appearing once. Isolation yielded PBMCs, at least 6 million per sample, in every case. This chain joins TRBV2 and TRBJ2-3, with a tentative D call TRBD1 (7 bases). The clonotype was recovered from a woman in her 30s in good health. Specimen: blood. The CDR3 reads CASSAEGAFTDTQYF. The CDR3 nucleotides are TGTGCCAGCAGTGCGGAGGGGGCTTTCACAGATACGCAGTATTTT.